What follows are 11 T cell receptor beta chains derived from one specimen sequenced in a study of response to subunit inactivated influenza vaccine. MiXCR, run by TCRdb on the RT-PCR reads, gives a single entry per CDR3 protein. Counted here are a few hundred thousand distinct CDR3 sequences, 13% to 15% occurring once; the ten biggest clones make up 11%. The source material was PBMCs from blood, sampled 12 days after vaccination. The receptors stem from a man between 50 and 59 years old who received an inactivated influenza vaccine.

The rearrangement uses TRBV6-1 and TRBJ2-7, with unresolved D. The germline CDR1 and CDR2 sequences are MNHNS and SASEGT. With 5 bases removed from V and 4 bases from J, the gap between germline ends came to 12 bases. The CDR3 has 13 residues. CDR3 protein: CASSPGPRYEQYF. DNA of the CDR3: TGTGCCAGCAGTCCCGGACCGAGGTACGAGCAGTACTTC.

V gene TRBV7-2 combines with J gene TRBJ1-2; weak D call: TRBD1 (5 bases). V was shortened by 0 bases and J by 1 base, with 15 bases between the two germline ends. Germline V gene data show CDR1 as SGHTA and CDR2 as FQGNSA. The CDR3 spans 17 residues. The CDR3 protein is CASSLAAGGVNNYGYTF. CDR3 nucleotides: TGTGCCAGCAGCTTAGCGGCGGGGGGAGTAAATAACTATGGCTACACCTTC.

This clonotype turned up a few times. The V and J genes are TRBV14 and TRBJ2-1; TRBD2 matches 9 bases. This CDR3 has 15 residues. Looked up from germline, CDR1 is SGHDN and CDR2 is FVKESK. Losses at the gene ends were 4 bases for V and 6 bases for J; bases not matched to a gene: 7. The CDR3 bases are TGTGCCAGCAGCCCTGGACTAGCGAGCGTCAATGAGCAGTTCTTC. This sequence encodes CASSPGLASVNEQFF.

This clonotype was detected only a few times. The chain employs TRBV7-9 and TRBJ2-5; D gene uncertain. Trimming removed 5 bases at V and 3 bases at J, with 13 bases between. The CDR3 is 14 amino acids. Germline assignment: CDR1 SEHNR and CDR2 FQNEAQ (reference sequence). CDR3 region: CASSPKWVEETQYF. CDR3 in DNA: TGTGCCAGCAGCCCCAAGTGGGTAGAAGAGACCCAGTACTTC.

This clonotype was found a few times. The genes are TRBV24-1 and TRBJ2-3; D tentatively reads TRBD1 or TRBD2 (5 bases each). Per germline, CDR1 KGHDR and CDR2 SFDVKD. Trimming pared 4 bases from V and 3 bases from J, leaving 13 bases between. CDR3 size: 15 residues. CDR3 region: CATSEPRGATDTQYF. DNA of the CDR3: TGTGCCACCAGTGAACCTAGAGGGGCTACAGATACGCAGTATTTT.

This chain uses TRBV28 with TRBJ2-7, with 7 bases matching TRBD2. Germline CDR1 MDHEN, CDR2 SYDVKM. This CDR3 has 15 amino acids. The trim removed 5 bases at V and 0 bases at J, leaving 7 bases unmatched. CDR3 region: CASSLLGTNSYEQYF. As DNA, the CDR3 is TGTGCCAGCAGTCTCCTGGGGACTAACTCCTACGAGCAGTACTTC.

Ten or more counts support this clonotype. The chain uses TRBV7-9 and TRBJ1-4, with D maybe TRBD1 (6 bases). Per germline, CDR1 SEHNR and CDR2 FQNEAQ (reference sequence). There are 14 residues in the CDR3. V lost 6 bases and J 5 bases, leaving 13 bases between the germline ends. CDR3 DNA: TGTGCCAGCAGTGCAGGACAGCTGAATGAAAAACTGTTTTTT. This translates into CASSAGQLNEKLFF.

The V call is TRBV5-6, the J call TRBJ1-2; D is possibly TRBD1 (5 bases). Germline values: CDR1 SGHDT, CDR2 YYEEEE. Trimming removed 6 bases at V and 5 bases at J, with 32 bases between. The CDR3 has 19 residues. The CDR3 DNA reads TGTGCCAGCAACCCTCTAAAAGGGGAACAACTGGTAACTGAGTATGGCTACACCTTC. Translated, it gives CASNPLKGEQLVTEYGYTF.

V is TRBV5-1 and J is TRBJ2-7, with D unresolved. With 4 bases removed from V and 3 bases from J, the gap between germline ends came to 17 bases. CDR1 SGHRS and CDR2 YFSETQ come from the germline V gene. The CDR3 extends over 15 amino acids. The CDR3 spells CASSILAFQNYEQYF. In nucleotides, the CDR3 is TGCGCCAGCAGCATTTTGGCATTCCAAAACTACGAGCAGTACTTC.

The chain employs TRBV12-3 or TRBV12-4 and TRBJ1-2; D gene unclear. V shed 5 bases and J shed 7 bases, with 14 bases lying between them. The length of the CDR3 is 13 residues. The CDR3 DNA sequence: TGTGCCAGCAGTAGCGAGCAGGCTTTTGGCTACACCTTC. Translated, it gives CASSSEQAFGYTF.

This chain links TRBV4-1 with TRBJ2-3; 10 bases are a match to TRBD1. This CDR3 is 15 amino acids long. Per germline, CDR1 MGHRA and CDR2 YSYEKL. V lost 5 bases to trimming and J lost 4 bases; unmatched junction nucleotides: 6. In DNA, the CDR3 is TGCGCCAGCAGCAGACAGGGGGCTGTTCCAGATACGCAGTATTTT. It yields the protein CASSRQGAVPDTQYF.